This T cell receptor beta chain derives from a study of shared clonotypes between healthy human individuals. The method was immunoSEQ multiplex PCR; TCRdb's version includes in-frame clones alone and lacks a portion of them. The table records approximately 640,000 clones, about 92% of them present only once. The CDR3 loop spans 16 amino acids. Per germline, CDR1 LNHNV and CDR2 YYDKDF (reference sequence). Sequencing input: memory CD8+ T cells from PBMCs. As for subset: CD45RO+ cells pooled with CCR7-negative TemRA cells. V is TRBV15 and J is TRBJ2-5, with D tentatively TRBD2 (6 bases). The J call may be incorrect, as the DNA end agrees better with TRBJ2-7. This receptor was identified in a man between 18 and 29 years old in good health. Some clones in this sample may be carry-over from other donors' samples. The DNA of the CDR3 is TGTGCCACCAGCAGGGCCTTCGGCGGGAACTCCTACGAGCAGTACTTC. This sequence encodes CATSRAFGGNSYEQYF.